A selection of T cell receptor beta chains follows, all from one sample in a study of blood T cells in healthy people across ages. MiXCR was run by TCRdb on the 5' RACE reads, yielding one entry per CDR3 protein. The repertoire includes roughly 560,000 distinct CDR3 sequences, approximately 25% of them detected once, and around 10% sits in the top ten. The same sample was also used in a study of T cells of mothers and their children.

Sequenced material: blood. All receptors derive from a boy aged 5-17 years in good health. Both conserved end residues are part of each CDR3. A D gene is named only where the DNA matches it firmly. Clone size, where shown, is once, few, many, or a class for clones that have expanded.

TGTGCCAGCAGCCAGCTTCTGACAGGGAGGAATGGCTACACCTTC | CASSQLLTGRNGYTF | TRBV14 | TRBD1 | - | TRBJ1-2
TGCGCCAGCAGCCAAGATAGGCCAGGGACAGGGGGGCGCGAGCAGTACTTC | CASSQDRPGTGGREQYF | TRBV4-1 | TRBD1 | - | TRBJ2-7
TGTGCCAGCAGGTTCGACAGGGGCCCTCGTTCGTACAATGAGCAGTTCTTC | CASRFDRGPRSYNEQFF | TRBV2 | TRBD1 | - | TRBJ2-1
TGTGCCACCAGCAGAGGGGGACAGGCGGCCTACGAGCAGTACTTC | CATSRGGQAAYEQYF | TRBV15 | TRBD1 | few | TRBJ2-7
TGTGCCAGCAGCGGGGACCCGGGTGAGCAGTACTTC | CASSGDPGEQYF | TRBV7-9 | - | - | TRBJ2-7
TGTGCCAGCAGCGATTGGACCGTAGGGTTACAGTACTTC | CASSDWTVGLQYF | TRBV7-8 | - | few | TRBJ2-5
TGTGCCAGCAGCGCCGACGTAGGGACAATCGATTATGGCTACACCTTC | CASSADVGTIDYGYTF | TRBV9 | - | - | TRBJ1-2
TGTGCCAGCAGCCAAGGTGGGACTCAGGGTTACAATGAGCAGTTCTTC | CASSQGGTQGYNEQFF | TRBV7-2 | - | - | TRBJ2-1
TGTGCCAGCAGCCTCGAGGGACCGACGGCCGGGGAGCTGTTTTTT | CASSLEGPTAGELFF | TRBV11-2 | - | - | TRBJ2-2
TGCAGCGGGACTGGACCGAACACCGGGGAGCTGTTTTTT | CSGTGPNTGELFF | TRBV29-1 | - | - | TRBJ2-2
TGTGCCACCAGATCGGGGGCCTCAGGGACCCAGTACTTC | CATRSGASGTQYF | TRBV10-3 | - | many | TRBJ2-5
TGTGCCAGCAGCCAAGATCGGCAGGGCGTCTACGAGCAGTACTTC | CASSQDRQGVYEQYF | TRBV3-1 | - | once | TRBJ2-7
TGTGCCATCAGTGGTTTTGCAGGGAAGACTGAAGCTTTCTTT | CAISGFAGKTEAFF | TRBV10-3 | - | - | TRBJ1-1